The rows below give T cell receptor beta chains drawn from one sample of a study of blood T cell repertoires in COVID-19. This table comes from immunoSEQ multiplex PCR, and its TCRdb copy is limited to in-frame clones, with some not included. Of roughly 180,000 clones listed, around 87% are singletons. Sequenced material: peripheral blood. Receptors were obtained from a woman in her twenties or thirties with active or convalescent COVID-19. The CDR3 runs from the conserved cysteine through the conserved F or W. Fields, in order: clone size, V gene, J gene, D gene, CDR3 DNA, CDR3 protein. A D gene is named only where the DNA matches it firmly. For some rows the clone size is stated as once, few or many, or as a class when expanded; others skip it.

abundance: .
v_gene: TRBV13
j_gene: TRBJ2-7
d_gene: .
CDR3nt: TGTGCCAGCCAGGACACAAACTACGAGCAGTACTTC
CDR3aa: CASQDTNYEQYF

abundance: .
v_gene: TRBV9
j_gene: TRBJ2-3
d_gene: TRBD2
CDR3nt: TGTGCCAGCAGCGCCGGGACTAGCGGCACAGATACGCAGTATTTT
CDR3aa: CASSAGTSGTDTQYF

abundance: .
v_gene: TRBV10-2
j_gene: TRBJ2-2
d_gene: .
CDR3nt: TGCGCCAGCAGCCCCGGGATAAACACCGGGGAGCTGTTTTTT
CDR3aa: CASSPGINTGELFF

abundance: .
v_gene: TRBV15
j_gene: TRBJ1-5
d_gene: .
CDR3nt: TGTGCCACCAGCAGAGTTAGGGGCACCTCATACCAGCCCCAGCATTTT
CDR3aa: CATSRVRGTSYQPQHF

abundance: .
v_gene: TRBV4-1
j_gene: TRBJ2-1
d_gene: .
CDR3nt: TGCGCCAGCAGCCAAGAACAGGGAGGGTCCTACAATGAGCAGTTCTTC
CDR3aa: CASSQEQGGSYNEQFF

abundance: .
v_gene: TRBV19
j_gene: TRBJ2-3
d_gene: .
CDR3nt: TGTGCCAGTAGAGCGTTTAGCGGTGTTAGCACAGATACGCAGTATTTT
CDR3aa: CASRAFSGVSTDTQYF

abundance: .
v_gene: TRBV9
j_gene: TRBJ2-7
d_gene: .
CDR3nt: TGTGCCAGCAGCGTTGGGGGGACCTACGAGCAGTACTTC
CDR3aa: CASSVGGTYEQYF

abundance: .
v_gene: TRBV11-2
j_gene: TRBJ1-5
d_gene: .
CDR3nt: TGTGCCAGCAGCTACGGGGGGGCCCCCAATCAGCCCCAGCATTTT
CDR3aa: CASSYGGAPNQPQHF

abundance: .
v_gene: TRBV4-1
j_gene: TRBJ1-1
d_gene: .
CDR3nt: TGCGCCAGCAGCCTCCTCGACATGAACACTGAAGCTTTCTTT
CDR3aa: CASSLLDMNTEAFF

abundance: .
v_gene: TRBV2
j_gene: TRBJ1-1
d_gene: TRBD1
CDR3nt: TGTGCCAGCAGGCCCGCTATATGGACAGGGAATGAAGCTTTCTTT
CDR3aa: CASRPAIWTGNEAFF

abundance: .
v_gene: TRBV7-9
j_gene: TRBJ2-1
d_gene: TRBD1
CDR3nt: TGTGCCAGCAGCCTGACCGGGACAGCTCAGTTCTTC
CDR3aa: CASSLTGTAQFF

abundance: few
v_gene: TRBV9
j_gene: TRBJ1-3
d_gene: .
CDR3nt: TGTGCCAGCACCCCCTCGGGAGGAAACACCATATATTTT
CDR3aa: CASTPSGGNTIYF

abundance: .
v_gene: TRBV4-1
j_gene: TRBJ2-5
d_gene: .
CDR3nt: TGCGCCAGCAGCCAGAGGGGGGGAAAAGAGACCCAGTACTTC
CDR3aa: CASSQRGGKETQYF

abundance: .
v_gene: TRBV11-2
j_gene: TRBJ2-7
d_gene: .
CDR3nt: TGTGCCAGCAGCTTAGGGGGAACTAGCCAGGGATTCTACGAGCAGTACTTC
CDR3aa: CASSLGGTSQGFYEQYF

abundance: .
v_gene: TRBV14
j_gene: TRBJ1-6
d_gene: TRBD1
CDR3nt: TGTGCCAGCAGCCGGGTCGCAGGGGGCTATAATTCACCCCTCCACTTT
CDR3aa: CASSRVAGGYNSPLHF

abundance: .
v_gene: TRBV4-1
j_gene: TRBJ2-5
d_gene: TRBD2
CDR3nt: TGCGCCAGCACCCTCATAGCGGGAGTAGTCGAGACCCAGTACTTC
CDR3aa: CASTLIAGVVETQYF

abundance: .
v_gene: TRBV27
j_gene: TRBJ2-1
d_gene: TRBD2
CDR3nt: TGTGCCAGCAGCTTAGCGGGAGGGCCCTACAATGAGCAGTTCTTC
CDR3aa: CASSLAGGPYNEQFF

abundance: .
v_gene: TRBV6-1
j_gene: TRBJ2-1
d_gene: TRBD2
CDR3nt: TGTGCCAGCAGTGAAAGGGAGCAAAATCCCTGGCCCCGGACTAGCCGGTGGGGGCAGTTCTTC
CDR3aa: CASSEREQNPWPRTSRWGQFF

abundance: .
v_gene: TRBV28
j_gene: TRBJ1-1
d_gene: TRBD1
CDR3nt: TGTGCCAGCAGAAAATTCTCCGGGACAGGGATATACACTGAAGCTTTCTTT
CDR3aa: CASRKFSGTGIYTEAFF

abundance: .
v_gene: TRBV2
j_gene: TRBJ2-1
d_gene: .
CDR3nt: TGTGCCAGCATTCAGGGAGGATCGTACAATGAGCAGTTCTTC
CDR3aa: CASIQGGSYNEQFF

abundance: .
v_gene: TRBV19
j_gene: TRBJ2-7
d_gene: TRBD2
CDR3nt: TGTGCCAGTAGTATAGACCTTCCGGGGCTAGCGGATACCTACGAGCAGTACTTC
CDR3aa: CASSIDLPGLADTYEQYF

abundance: .
v_gene: TRBV18
j_gene: TRBJ1-5
d_gene: .
CDR3nt: TGTGCCAGCTCACCACCGCAGGGACAGCCCCAGCATTTT
CDR3aa: CASSPPQGQPQHF

abundance: .
v_gene: TRBV4-1
j_gene: TRBJ1-1
d_gene: TRBD1
CDR3nt: TGCGCCAGCAGCCAAGATCCCCAGACAGGGGGGGACACTGAAGCTTTCTTT
CDR3aa: CASSQDPQTGGDTEAFF

abundance: few
v_gene: TRBV5-1
j_gene: TRBJ2-2
d_gene: .
CDR3nt: TGCGCCAGCAGCGCATACCAGGGGAACACCGGGGAGCTGTTTTTT
CDR3aa: CASSAYQGNTGELFF

abundance: .
v_gene: TRBV4-1
j_gene: TRBJ2-7
d_gene: TRBD1
CDR3nt: TGCGCCAGCAGCCGCCGGGACAGGGAAGACGAGCAGTACTTC
CDR3aa: CASSRRDREDEQYF

abundance: .
v_gene: TRBV10-3
j_gene: TRBJ2-5
d_gene: .
CDR3nt: TGTGCCATCAGGGAGACAGTCTACCAAGAGACCCAGTACTTC
CDR3aa: CAIRETVYQETQYF

abundance: .
v_gene: TRBV19
j_gene: TRBJ1-6
d_gene: TRBD1
CDR3nt: TGTGCCAGTAGCCTACAGGGGGCAGGTTCACCCCTCCACTTT
CDR3aa: CASSLQGAGSPLHF

abundance: few
v_gene: TRBV27
j_gene: TRBJ2-5
d_gene: .
CDR3nt: TGTGCCAGCAGTTTAACAGGGCGGGAGACCCAGTACTTC
CDR3aa: CASSLTGRETQYF

abundance: .
v_gene: TRBV6-2/TRBV6-3
j_gene: TRBJ2-7
d_gene: .
CDR3nt: TGTGCCAGCAGTTACTCCCGGGAGCAGTACTTC
CDR3aa: CASSYSREQYF

abundance: .
v_gene: TRBV14
j_gene: TRBJ1-1
d_gene: .
CDR3nt: TGTGCCAGCAGCCAAGAACCCATGGTTAGGAACACTGAAGCTTTCTTT
CDR3aa: CASSQEPMVRNTEAFF

abundance: .
v_gene: TRBV4-1
j_gene: TRBJ1-4
d_gene: TRBD1
CDR3nt: TGCGCCAGCAGCCGCCAAACGACAGGGGGTAGTGAAAAACTGTTTTTT
CDR3aa: CASSRQTTGGSEKLFF

abundance: .
v_gene: TRBV19
j_gene: TRBJ1-2
d_gene: .
CDR3nt: TGTGCCAGTAGTATAGACAGGGTAGGAGGCTACACCTTC
CDR3aa: CASSIDRVGGYTF

abundance: .
v_gene: TRBV11-3
j_gene: TRBJ2-1
d_gene: .
CDR3nt: TGTGCCAGCAGGGACCGGGACTCGGAGGTATTCAATGAGCAGTTCTTC
CDR3aa: CASRDRDSEVFNEQFF

abundance: .
v_gene: TRBV3-1/TRBV3-2
j_gene: TRBJ2-7
d_gene: TRBD2
CDR3nt: TGTGCCAGCAGCTTACTAGCGTACGAGCAGTACTTC
CDR3aa: CASSLLAYEQYF

abundance: .
v_gene: TRBV5-1
j_gene: TRBJ1-3
d_gene: .
CDR3nt: TGCGCCAGCAGCTTGGACGGGATCTCTGGAAACACCATATATTTT
CDR3aa: CASSLDGISGNTIYF

abundance: .
v_gene: TRBV10-3
j_gene: TRBJ1-2
d_gene: TRBD1
CDR3nt: TGTGCCATCTCGTCTGGGACCGACAGGGGGTATGGCTACACCTTC
CDR3aa: CAISSGTDRGYGYTF

abundance: .
v_gene: TRBV2
j_gene: TRBJ1-5
d_gene: TRBD1
CDR3nt: TGTGCCAGCAGCCCTGACAGGGGTCAGCCCCAGCATTTT
CDR3aa: CASSPDRGQPQHF

abundance: .
v_gene: TRBV5-6
j_gene: TRBJ1-2
d_gene: .
CDR3nt: TGTGCCAGCAGCTGGGTGAGATCCCTGCGGGCCTATGGCTACACCTTC
CDR3aa: CASSWVRSLRAYGYTF

abundance: .
v_gene: TRBV27
j_gene: TRBJ2-7
d_gene: .
CDR3nt: TGTGCCAGCAGTTTATTTATCTCCTACGAGCAGTACTTC
CDR3aa: CASSLFISYEQYF

abundance: .
v_gene: TRBV7-2
j_gene: TRBJ2-5
d_gene: TRBD2
CDR3nt: TGTGCCAGCAGCTTAGTTGGGGGGGGCCAAGAGACCCAGTACTTC
CDR3aa: CASSLVGGGQETQYF

abundance: .
v_gene: TRBV14
j_gene: TRBJ2-3
d_gene: .
CDR3nt: TGTGCCAGCAGCCAAGTTGTCGGGGAAACGCAGTATTTT
CDR3aa: CASSQVVGETQYF

abundance: .
v_gene: TRBV9
j_gene: TRBJ1-1
d_gene: .
CDR3nt: TGTGCCAGCAGTTCAGGGGTTGAAGCTTTCTTT
CDR3aa: CASSSGVEAFF

abundance: .
v_gene: TRBV7-9
j_gene: TRBJ2-7
d_gene: .
CDR3nt: TGTGCCAGCAGCTTAGACAGGGGGGGATCCTACGAGCAGTACTTC
CDR3aa: CASSLDRGGSYEQYF